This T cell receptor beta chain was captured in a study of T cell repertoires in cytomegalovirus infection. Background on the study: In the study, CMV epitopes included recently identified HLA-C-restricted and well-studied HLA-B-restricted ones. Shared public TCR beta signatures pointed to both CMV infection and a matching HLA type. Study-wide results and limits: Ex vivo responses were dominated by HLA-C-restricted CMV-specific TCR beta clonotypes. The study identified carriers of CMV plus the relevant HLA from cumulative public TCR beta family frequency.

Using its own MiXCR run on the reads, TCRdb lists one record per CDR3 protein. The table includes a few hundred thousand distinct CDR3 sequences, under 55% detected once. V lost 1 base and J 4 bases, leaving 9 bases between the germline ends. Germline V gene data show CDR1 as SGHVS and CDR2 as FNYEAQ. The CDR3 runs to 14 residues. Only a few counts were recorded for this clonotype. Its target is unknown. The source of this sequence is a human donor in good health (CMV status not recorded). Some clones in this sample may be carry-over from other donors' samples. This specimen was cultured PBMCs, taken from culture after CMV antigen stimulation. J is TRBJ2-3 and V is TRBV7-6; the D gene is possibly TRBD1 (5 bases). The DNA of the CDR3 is TGTGCCAGCAGCTTAGAGGCCAGGGCAGATACGCAGTATTTT. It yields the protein CASSLEARADTQYF.